The 5 T cell receptor beta chains below come from one sample, sequenced in a study of control samples from healthy donors and cancer patients. This table comes from immunoSEQ multiplex PCR, and its TCRdb copy is limited to in-frame clones, with some not included. The data hold some 95,000 clones, with about 90% observed a single time. Sequenced: blood. The origin of the receptors is a man between 25 and 39 years old in good health.

This chain links TRBV18 with TRBJ1-5; 9 bases agree with TRBD1. The V segment lost 5 bases and the J segment 0 bases; nucleotides outside the gene matches: 11. The CDR3 runs 18 residues. The germline V gene has CDR1 KGHSH and CDR2 LQKENI. CDR3 nucleotide sequence: TGTGCCAGCTCAAGGGGACAGGGCTTTCCCTTTAGCAATCAGCCCCAGCATTTT. Its protein is CASSRGQGFPFSNQPQHF.

J is TRBJ2-7 and V is TRBV7-2; 8 bases line up with TRBD1. V dropped 5 bases and J dropped 3; count of bases not matched to a gene: 9. From germline, CDR1 is SGHTA and CDR2 FQGNSA. There are 15 residues in the CDR3. The CDR3 sequence is CASSPYLGQGYEQYF. As DNA, the CDR3 is TGTGCCAGCAGCCCATACCTTGGACAGGGCTACGAGCAGTACTTC.

V usage is TRBV29-1 and J usage is TRBJ1-5; D is uncertain. Trimming left V 1 base short and J 5 bases short, with 12 bases between. The CDR3 consists of 14 residues. Germline V CDR1 and CDR2: SQVTM, ANQGSEA. The CDR3 loop reads CSVEGQRSHQPQHF. As DNA, the CDR3 is TGCAGCGTTGAAGGCCAGAGGAGCCATCAGCCCCAGCATTTT.

V and J are TRBV12-3 or TRBV12-4 and TRBJ1-1; D is uncertain. The CDR3 has 11 residues. The chain's CDR3 is CSVRRGTEAFF. CDR3 DNA sequence: TGTTCGGTGAGAAGAGGCACTGAAGCTTTCTTT.

The V gene is TRBV9, the J gene TRBJ2-7, with D unresolved. Trimming stripped 0 bases from V and 3 bases from J, with 10 bases between. The germline V gene has CDR1 SGDLS and CDR2 YYNGEE. This CDR3 has 14 amino acids. The CDR3 region has the DNA TGTGCCAGCAGCGTAGGTACGGGCGACTACGAGCAGTACTTC. As protein: CASSVGTGDYEQYF. Full variable domain (missing parts from reference TRBV9 and TRBJ2-7): DSGVTQTPKHLITATGQRVTLRCSPRSGDLSVYWYQQSLDQGLQFLIQYYNGEERAKGNILERFSAQQFPDLHSELNLSSLELGDSALYFCASSVGTGDYEQYFGPGTRLTVT.